This T cell receptor (beta chain) stems from a study of blood T cell repertoires in COVID-19. Study overall: The United States, Italy and Spain provided the acute and convalescent COVID-19 samples. Sample material is recorded as cDNA or gDNA derived from T cells, B-cell-depleted T cells, or PBMCs.

This clone was counted a few times. Germline and junction disagree at one end, which may indicate a read error. Study processing details: Using reference gene primer amplification, nucleated cell counts were estimated. Assay: immunoSEQ multiplex PCR; the TCRdb copy retains only in-frame clones and omits some. Clone size and the V and J calls come from that table; the DNA yielded D and trimming. The sample has about 180,000 clones; 80% to 90% are singletons. What was sequenced was peripheral blood. This sequence originates from a man in his fifties with active or convalescent COVID-19.

CDR3 sequence reads: CASTVAGGQETQYF. The CDR3 DNA reads as TGTGCCAGCACCGTAGCGGGGGGGCAAGAGACCCAGTACTTC. The chain combines TRBV9 with TRBJ2-5; 11 nucleotides match TRBD2. CDR1 SGDLS and CDR2 YYNGEE come from the germline V gene. The length of the CDR3 is 14 residues.